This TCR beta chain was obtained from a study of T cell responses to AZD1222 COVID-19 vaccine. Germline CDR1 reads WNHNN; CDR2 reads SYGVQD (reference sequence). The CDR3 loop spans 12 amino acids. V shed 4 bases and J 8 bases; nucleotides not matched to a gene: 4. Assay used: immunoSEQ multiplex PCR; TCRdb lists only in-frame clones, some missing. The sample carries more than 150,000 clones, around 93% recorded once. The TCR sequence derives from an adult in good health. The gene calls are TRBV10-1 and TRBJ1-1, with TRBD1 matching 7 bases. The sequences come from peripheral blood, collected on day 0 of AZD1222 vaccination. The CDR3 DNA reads TGCGCCAGCAGTGGGCCGACAGGGGAAGCTTTCTTT. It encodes CASSGPTGEAFF.